The present entry profiles one T cell receptor beta chain with its context. Its antigen is unknown. These data are taken from a study of cytomegalovirus exposure and HLA in healthy donors. Study observations and caveats: Cytomegalovirus-associated status was assigned to approximately 160 TCR beta chains.

60 Vbeta and 13 Jbeta primers were used in PCR. Sequencing used immunoSEQ multiplex PCR; TCRdb keeps in-frame clones, though not all of them. The table has about 130,000 clones, roughly 80% seen once. Germline V gene data show CDR1 as MGHRA and CDR2 as YSYEKL. Trimming took 0 bases from V and 6 from J, leaving 14 bases between them. CDR3 length: 16 amino acids. Sequenced input: PBMCs. This sequence joins TRBV4-1 and TRBJ2-2, with a tentative D call TRBD2 (5 bases). The sequence was obtained from a woman between 40 and 50 years old in good health and CMV-seronegative. The DNA for the CDR3 is TGCGCCAGCAGCCAAGAAACGATTTCCGGGGCCGGGGAGCTGTTTTTT. It is translated as CASSQETISGAGELFF.